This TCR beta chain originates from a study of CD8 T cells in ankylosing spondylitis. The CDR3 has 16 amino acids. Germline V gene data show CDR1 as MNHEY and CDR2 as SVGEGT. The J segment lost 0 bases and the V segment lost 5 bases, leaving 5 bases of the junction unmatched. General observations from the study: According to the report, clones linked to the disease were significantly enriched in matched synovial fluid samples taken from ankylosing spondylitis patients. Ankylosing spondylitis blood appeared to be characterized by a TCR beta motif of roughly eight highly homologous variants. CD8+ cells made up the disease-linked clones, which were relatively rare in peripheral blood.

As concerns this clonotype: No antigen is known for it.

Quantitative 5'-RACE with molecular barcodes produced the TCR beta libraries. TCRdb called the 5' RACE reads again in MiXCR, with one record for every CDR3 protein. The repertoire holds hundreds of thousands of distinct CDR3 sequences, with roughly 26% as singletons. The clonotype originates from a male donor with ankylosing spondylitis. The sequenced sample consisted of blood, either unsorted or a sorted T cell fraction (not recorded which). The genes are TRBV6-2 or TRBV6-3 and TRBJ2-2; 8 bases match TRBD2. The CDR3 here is CASSLLLAANTGELFF. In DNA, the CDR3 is TGTGCCAGCAGTCTCTTACTAGCGGCGAACACCGGGGAGCTGTTTTTT.